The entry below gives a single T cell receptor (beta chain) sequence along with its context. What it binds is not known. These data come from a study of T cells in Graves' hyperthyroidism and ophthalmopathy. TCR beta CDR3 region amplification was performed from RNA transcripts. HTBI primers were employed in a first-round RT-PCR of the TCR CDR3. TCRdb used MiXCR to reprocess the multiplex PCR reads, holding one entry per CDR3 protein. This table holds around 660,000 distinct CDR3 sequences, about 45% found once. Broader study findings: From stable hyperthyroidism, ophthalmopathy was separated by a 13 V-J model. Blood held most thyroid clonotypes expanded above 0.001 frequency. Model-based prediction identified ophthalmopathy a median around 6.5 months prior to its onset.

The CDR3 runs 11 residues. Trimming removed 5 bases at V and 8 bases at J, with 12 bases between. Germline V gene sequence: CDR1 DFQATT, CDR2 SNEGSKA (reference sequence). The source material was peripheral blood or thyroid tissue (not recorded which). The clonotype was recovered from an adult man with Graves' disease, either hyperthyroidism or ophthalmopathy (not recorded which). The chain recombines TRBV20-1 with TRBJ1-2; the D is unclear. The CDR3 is CSAPDLTGYTF. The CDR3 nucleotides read TGCAGTGCTCCTGACTTAACCGGCTACACCTTC.